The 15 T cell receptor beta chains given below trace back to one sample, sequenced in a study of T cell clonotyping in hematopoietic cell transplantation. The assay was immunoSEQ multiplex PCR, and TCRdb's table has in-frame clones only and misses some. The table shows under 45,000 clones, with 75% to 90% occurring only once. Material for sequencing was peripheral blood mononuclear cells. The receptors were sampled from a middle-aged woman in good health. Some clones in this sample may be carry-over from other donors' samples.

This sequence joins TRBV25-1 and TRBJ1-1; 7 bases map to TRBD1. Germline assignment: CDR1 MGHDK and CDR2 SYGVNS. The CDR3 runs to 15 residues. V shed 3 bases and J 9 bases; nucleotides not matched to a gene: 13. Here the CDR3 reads CASSDLRRIRGQAFF. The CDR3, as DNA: TGTGCCAGCAGTGATCTTAGACGAATTAGGGGGCAAGCTTTCTTT.

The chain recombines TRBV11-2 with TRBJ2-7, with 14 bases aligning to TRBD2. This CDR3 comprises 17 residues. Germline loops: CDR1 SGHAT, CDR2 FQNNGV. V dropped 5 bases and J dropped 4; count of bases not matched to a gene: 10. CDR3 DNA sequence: TGTGCCAGCAGCACGACTAGCGGGAGGGCGTTACCTTACGAGCAGTACTTC. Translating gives CASSTTSGRALPYEQYF.

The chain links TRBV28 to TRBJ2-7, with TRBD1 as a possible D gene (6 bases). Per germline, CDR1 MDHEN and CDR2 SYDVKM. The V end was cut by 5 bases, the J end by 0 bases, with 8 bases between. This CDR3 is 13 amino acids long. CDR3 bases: TGTGCCAGCAGTCGGGACACCTCCTACGAGCAGTACTTC. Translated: CASSRDTSYEQYF. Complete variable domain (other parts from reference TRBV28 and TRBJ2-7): DVKVTQSSRYLVKRTGEKVFLECVQDMDHENMFWYRQDPGLGLRLIYFSYDVKMKEKGDIPEGYSVSREKKERFSLILESASTNQTSMYLCASSRDTSYEQYFGPGTRLTVT.

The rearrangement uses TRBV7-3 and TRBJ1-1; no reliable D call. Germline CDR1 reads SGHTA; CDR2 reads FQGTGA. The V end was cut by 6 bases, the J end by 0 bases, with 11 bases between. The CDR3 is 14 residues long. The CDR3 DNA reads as TGTGCCAGCAGTCTTCTCAATTTGAACACTGAAGCTTTCTTT. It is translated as CASSLLNLNTEAFF.

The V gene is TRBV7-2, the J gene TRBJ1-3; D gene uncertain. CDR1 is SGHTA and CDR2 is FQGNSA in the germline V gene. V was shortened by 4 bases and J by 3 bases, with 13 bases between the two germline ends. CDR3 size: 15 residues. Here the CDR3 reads CASSWASGLGNTIYF. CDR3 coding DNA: TGTGCCAGCAGCTGGGCTTCAGGTCTTGGAAACACCATATATTTT.

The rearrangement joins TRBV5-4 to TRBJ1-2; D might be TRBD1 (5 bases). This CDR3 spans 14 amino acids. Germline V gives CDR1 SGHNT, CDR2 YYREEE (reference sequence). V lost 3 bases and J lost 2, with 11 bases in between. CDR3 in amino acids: CASSSTGANYGYTF. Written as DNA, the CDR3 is TGTGCCAGCAGCTCCACCGGGGCGAACTATGGCTACACCTTC.

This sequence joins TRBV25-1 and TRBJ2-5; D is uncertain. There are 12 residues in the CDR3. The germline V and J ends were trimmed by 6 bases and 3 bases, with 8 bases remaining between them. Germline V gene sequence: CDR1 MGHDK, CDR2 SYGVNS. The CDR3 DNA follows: TGTGCCAGCAGCGACTTGGAAGAGACCCAGTACTTC. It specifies CASSDLEETQYF. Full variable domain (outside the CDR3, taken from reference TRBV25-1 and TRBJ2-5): EADIYQTPRYLVIGTGKKITLECSQTMGHDKMYWYQQDPGMELHLIHYSYGVNSTEKGDLSSESTVSRIRTEHFPLTLESARPSHTSQYLCASSDLEETQYFGPGTRLLVL.

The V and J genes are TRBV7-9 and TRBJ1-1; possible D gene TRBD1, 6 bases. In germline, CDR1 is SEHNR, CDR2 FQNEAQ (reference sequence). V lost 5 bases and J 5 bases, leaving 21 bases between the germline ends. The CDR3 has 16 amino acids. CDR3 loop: CASSATGQSGGTEAFF. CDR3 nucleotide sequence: TGTGCCAGCAGCGCTACAGGACAGTCTGGCGGGACTGAAGCTTTCTTT.

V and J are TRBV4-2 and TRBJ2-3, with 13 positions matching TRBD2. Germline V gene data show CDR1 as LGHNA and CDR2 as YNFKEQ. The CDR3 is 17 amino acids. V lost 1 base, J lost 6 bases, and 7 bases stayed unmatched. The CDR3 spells CASSQAGLAGLGDTQYF. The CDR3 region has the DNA TGTGCCAGCAGCCAAGCGGGACTAGCGGGACTTGGGGATACGCAGTATTTT.

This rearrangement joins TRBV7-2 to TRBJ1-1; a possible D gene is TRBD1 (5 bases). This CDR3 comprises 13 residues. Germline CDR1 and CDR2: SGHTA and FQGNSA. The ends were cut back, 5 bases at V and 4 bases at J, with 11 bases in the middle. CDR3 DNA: TGTGCCAGCAGCACTTCCGACAGCACTGAAGCTTTCTTT. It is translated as CASSTSDSTEAFF.

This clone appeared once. CDR3 loop: CASSLPSSYEQYF. The CDR3, as DNA: TGCGCCAGCAGCTTGCCCAGCTCCTACGAGCAGTACTTC. The genes are TRBV5-1 and TRBJ2-7; no definite D call. V was shortened by 1 base and J by 0 bases, with 5 bases between the two germline ends. The CDR3 is 13 amino acids. Germline values: CDR1 SGHRS, CDR2 YFSETQ.

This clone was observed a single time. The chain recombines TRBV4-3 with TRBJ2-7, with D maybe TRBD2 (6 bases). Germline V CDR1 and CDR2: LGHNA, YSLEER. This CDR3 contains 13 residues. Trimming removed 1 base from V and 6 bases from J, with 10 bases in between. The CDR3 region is CASSQGFGGEQYF. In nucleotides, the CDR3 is TGCGCCAGCAGCCAAGGCTTCGGGGGCGAGCAGTACTTC.

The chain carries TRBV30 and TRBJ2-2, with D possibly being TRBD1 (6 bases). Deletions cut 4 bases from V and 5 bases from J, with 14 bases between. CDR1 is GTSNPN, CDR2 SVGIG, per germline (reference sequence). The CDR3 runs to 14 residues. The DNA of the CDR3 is TGTGCCTGGAAATGGCTACAGGGTACCGGGGAGCTGTTTTTT. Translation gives CAWKWLQGTGELFF.

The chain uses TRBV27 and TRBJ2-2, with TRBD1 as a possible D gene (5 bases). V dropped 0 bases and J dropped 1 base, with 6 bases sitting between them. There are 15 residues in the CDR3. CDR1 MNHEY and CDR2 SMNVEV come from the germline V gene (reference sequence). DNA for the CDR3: TGTGCCAGCAGTTTATCAGGACAGAACACCGGGGAGCTGTTTTTT. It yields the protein CASSLSGQNTGELFF.

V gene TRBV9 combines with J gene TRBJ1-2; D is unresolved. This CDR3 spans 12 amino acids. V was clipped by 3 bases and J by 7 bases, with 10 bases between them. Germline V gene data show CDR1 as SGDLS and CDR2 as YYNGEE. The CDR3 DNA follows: TGTGCCAGCAGCGCCGTACACGCTGGCTACACCTTC. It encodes CASSAVHAGYTF. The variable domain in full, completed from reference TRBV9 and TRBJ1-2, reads DSGVTQTPKHLITATGQRVTLRCSPRSGDLSVYWYQQSLDQGLQFLIQYYNGEERAKGNILERFSAQQFPDLHSELNLSSLELGDSALYFCASSAVHAGYTFGSGTRLTVV.